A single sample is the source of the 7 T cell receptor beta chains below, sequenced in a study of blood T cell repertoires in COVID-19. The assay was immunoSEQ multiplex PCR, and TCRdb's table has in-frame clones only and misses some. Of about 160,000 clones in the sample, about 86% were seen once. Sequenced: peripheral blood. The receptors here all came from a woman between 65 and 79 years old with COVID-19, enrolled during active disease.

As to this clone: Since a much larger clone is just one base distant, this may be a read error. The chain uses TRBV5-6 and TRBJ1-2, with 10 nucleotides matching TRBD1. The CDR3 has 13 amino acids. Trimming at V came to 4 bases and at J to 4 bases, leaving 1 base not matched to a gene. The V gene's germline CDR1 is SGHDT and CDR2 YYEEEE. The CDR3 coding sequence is TGTGCCAGCAGCCGGACAGGGGGCTATGGCTACACCTTC. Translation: CASSRTGGYGYTF.

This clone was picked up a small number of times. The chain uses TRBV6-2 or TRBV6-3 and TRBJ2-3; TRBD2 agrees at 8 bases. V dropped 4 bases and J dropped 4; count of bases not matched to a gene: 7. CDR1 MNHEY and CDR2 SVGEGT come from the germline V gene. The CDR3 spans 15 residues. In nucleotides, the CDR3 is TGTGCCAGCAGTTCGATCAGGCGGGGGGCAGATACGCAGTATTTT. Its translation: CASSSIRRGADTQYF.

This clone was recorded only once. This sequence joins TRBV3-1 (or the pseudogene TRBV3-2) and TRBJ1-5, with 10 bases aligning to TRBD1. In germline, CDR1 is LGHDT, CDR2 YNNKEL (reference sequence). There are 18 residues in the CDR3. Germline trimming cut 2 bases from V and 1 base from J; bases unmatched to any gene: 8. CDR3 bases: TGTGCCAGCAGCCAAAGAGGGACAGGGGAGGGAAGCAATCAGCCCCAGCATTTT. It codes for CASSQRGTGEGSNQPQHF.

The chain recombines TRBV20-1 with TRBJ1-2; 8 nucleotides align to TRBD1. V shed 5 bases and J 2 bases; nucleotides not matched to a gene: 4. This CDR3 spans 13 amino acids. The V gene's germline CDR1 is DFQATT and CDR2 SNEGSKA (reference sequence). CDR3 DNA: TGCAGTGCTCGTGACAGGGGCAACTATGGCTACACCTTC. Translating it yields CSARDRGNYGYTF.

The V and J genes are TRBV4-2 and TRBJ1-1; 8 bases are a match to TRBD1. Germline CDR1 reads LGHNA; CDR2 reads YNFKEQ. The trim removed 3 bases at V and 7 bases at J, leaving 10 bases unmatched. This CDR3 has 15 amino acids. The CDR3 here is CASSQLDREINEAFF. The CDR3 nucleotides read TGTGCCAGCAGCCAGCTGGACAGGGAAATTAATGAAGCTTTCTTT.

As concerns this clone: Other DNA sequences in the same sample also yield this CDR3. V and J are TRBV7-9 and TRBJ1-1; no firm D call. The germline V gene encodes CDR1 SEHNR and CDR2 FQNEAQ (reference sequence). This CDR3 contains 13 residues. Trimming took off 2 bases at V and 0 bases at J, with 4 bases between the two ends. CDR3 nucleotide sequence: TGTGCCAGCAGCTTATCCTTGAACACTGAAGCTTTCTTT. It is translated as CASSLSLNTEAFF.

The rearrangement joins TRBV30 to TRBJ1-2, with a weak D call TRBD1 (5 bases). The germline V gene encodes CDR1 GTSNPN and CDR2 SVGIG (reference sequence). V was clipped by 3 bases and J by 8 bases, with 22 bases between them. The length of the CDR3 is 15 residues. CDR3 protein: CAWRPPDTLPRGYTF. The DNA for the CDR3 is TGTGCCTGGAGGCCCCCGGACACCCTCCCCCGGGGCTACACCTTC.